A selection of T cell receptor beta chains follows, all from one sample in a study of blood T cell repertoires in COVID-19. Sequencing was performed with immunoSEQ multiplex PCR; in TCRdb, only in-frame clones are kept and a portion is missing. The sample lists about 270,000 clones; 65% to 90% were seen once. Sequencing was carried out using PBMCs or T cells enriched from blood (not recorded which). The source is a woman aged 45-65 years with acute COVID-19. CDR3s include the opening cysteine and the closing phenylalanine or tryptophan. The D gene is left open where the match is weak. Only some rows state a clone size, as once, few, many or a class for expanded clones.

D | J | size | V | CDR3 | DNA
. | TRBJ1-1 | . | TRBV29-1 | CSVEPDGGTEAFF | TGCAGCGTTGAACCCGACGGCGGCACTGAAGCTTTCTTT
. | TRBJ1-5 | . | TRBV5-6 | CASSPHPKQGVDQPQHF | TGTGCCAGCAGCCCGCACCCTAAGCAGGGTGTGGATCAGCCCCAGCATTTT
. | TRBJ2-1 | . | TRBV6-2/TRBV6-3 | CASSYPLAPGVNEQFF | TGTGCCAGCAGTTACCCGCTAGCGCCGGGGGTCAATGAGCAGTTCTTC
. | TRBJ2-2 | few | TRBV25-1 | CASREQGSTGGELFF | TGTGCCAGCAGGGAACAGGGATCGACGGGCGGGGAGCTGTTTTTT
. | TRBJ1-2 | . | TRBV2 | CASSGEGVNYGYTF | TGTGCCAGCAGTGGGGAGGGGGTTAACTATGGCTACACCTTC
. | TRBJ1-1 | . | TRBV19 | CASRTTQGRATEAFF | TGTGCCAGTAGAACAACTCAGGGCAGGGCCACTGAAGCTTTCTTT
TRBD1 | TRBJ1-6 | . | TRBV3-1/TRBV3-2 | CASSLDRVSPLHF | TGTGCCAGCAGCCTTGACAGGGTCTCACCCCTCCACTTT
TRBD2 | TRBJ2-3 | . | TRBV18 | CASSPRAKTSGGTDTQYF | TGTGCCAGCTCACCACGAGCGAAGACTAGCGGAGGCACAGATACGCAGTATTTT
TRBD1 | TRBJ1-6 | . | TRBV4-3 | CASSQDVTGVGSPLHF | TGCGCCAGCAGCCAAGATGTGACAGGGGTCGGTTCACCCCTCCACTTT
. | TRBJ1-1 | . | TRBV2 | CASSEQWALGTEAFF | TGTGCCAGCAGTGAACAGTGGGCTTTGGGCACTGAAGCTTTCTTT
TRBD1 | TRBJ2-2 | . | TRBV7-9 | CASSPRTGVTGELFF | TGTGCCAGCAGCCCACGGACAGGGGTCACCGGGGAGCTGTTTTTT
. | TRBJ2-6 | . | TRBV27 | CASRRESSGANVLTF | TGTGCCAGCAGGAGGGAAAGCTCTGGGGCCAACGTCCTGACTTTC
TRBD1 | TRBJ1-4 | . | TRBV5-1 | CASSDQGATNEKLFF | TGCGCCAGCAGCGATCAGGGGGCCACTAATGAAAAACTGTTTTTT
. | TRBJ2-7 | . | TRBV19 | CASSPLSSYEQYF | TGTGCCAGTAGTCCGCTAAGCTCCTACGAGCAGTACTTC
. | TRBJ1-1 | once | TRBV5-1 | CASSFGRDFATEAFF | TGCGCCAGCAGCTTCGGCAGGGATTTTGCCACTGAAGCTTTCTTT
TRBD1 | TRBJ1-5 | many | TRBV19 | CASNYRGGNQPQHF | TGTGCCTCAAACTACAGGGGTGGCAATCAGCCCCAGCATTTT
. | TRBJ1-4 | . | TRBV5-6 | CASSLQGIATNEKLFF | TGTGCCAGCAGCTTGCAGGGGATTGCAACTAATGAAAAACTGTTTTTT
. | TRBJ2-7 | . | TRBV9 | CASSVGSGTYEQYF | TGTGCCAGCAGCGTAGGCTCCGGGACCTACGAGCAGTACTTC
TRBD1 | TRBJ1-2 | . | TRBV5-6 | CASSPRDSGYGYTF | TGTGCCAGCAGCCCTCGGGACAGTGGCTATGGCTACACCTTC
. | TRBJ1-3 | . | TRBV4-1 | CASSQGGGNTIYF | TGCGCCAGCAGCCAGGGGGGAGGAAACACCATATATTTT
TRBD1 | TRBJ2-1 | . | TRBV7-8 | CASRRTGGLYNEQFF | TGTGCCAGCAGACGGACAGGGGGGCTTTACAATGAGCAGTTCTTC
. | TRBJ1-1 | . | TRBV3-1/TRBV3-2 | CASNGRRGEAFF | TGTGCCAGCAACGGACGGAGGGGTGAAGCTTTCTTT
TRBD1 | TRBJ1-2 | . | TRBV7-9 | CASSYGQGLHYGYTF | TGTGCCAGCAGCTATGGACAGGGATTGCACTATGGCTACACCTTC
. | TRBJ2-1 | once | TRBV9 | CASSVEGSGNNEQFF | TGTGCCAGCAGCGTAGAGGGATCAGGGAACAATGAGCAGTTCTTC
TRBD1 | TRBJ1-2 | . | TRBV6-2/TRBV6-3 | CASSFRDRGHGYTF | TGTGCCAGCAGTTTCCGGGACAGGGGTCATGGCTACACCTTC
. | TRBJ1-6 | once | TRBV19 | CASSPATGNSPLHF | TGTGCCAGTAGTCCCGCGACGGGAAATTCACCCCTCCACTTT
. | TRBJ1-1 | . | TRBV4-1 | CASSQGRGMNTEAFF | TGCGCCAGCAGCCAAGGGCGGGGGATGAACACTGAAGCTTTCTTT
. | TRBJ2-7 | . | TRBV6-5 | CASTRFWGLEDEQYF | TGTGCCAGCACCCGGTTTTGGGGGCTTGAAGACGAGCAGTACTTC
TRBD1 | TRBJ1-2 | . | TRBV24-1 | CATSDPGTAYGYTF | TGTGCCACCAGTGACCCCGGGACAGCCTATGGCTACACCTTC
TRBD1 | TRBJ1-5 | . | TRBV30 | CAWNRRQGDQPQHF | TGTGCCTGGAACCGTCGACAGGGGGATCAGCCCCAGCATTTT
. | TRBJ1-5 | . | TRBV5-6 | CASSLRGNQPQHF | TGTGCCAGCAGTCTACGGGGAAATCAGCCCCAGCATTTT
. | TRBJ2-1 | . | TRBV27 | CASSPRVLPDEQFF | TGTGCCAGCAGTCCTAGAGTCCTCCCGGATGAGCAGTTCTTC
TRBD1 | TRBJ2-7 | . | TRBV27 | CASSAGTGRYEQYF | TGTGCCAGCAGTGCCGGGACAGGGCGCTACGAGCAGTACTTC
TRBD1 | TRBJ2-3 | . | TRBV5-1 | CASSPVPGQGPDTQYF | TGCGCCAGCAGCCCCGTCCCGGGACAGGGTCCAGATACGCAGTATTTT
. | TRBJ1-2 | . | TRBV30 | CAWTGGADSYGYTF | TGTGCCTGGACGGGAGGGGCGGACAGCTATGGCTACACCTTC
. | TRBJ1-6 | . | TRBV14 | CASSQEGGAGSPLHF | TGTGCCAGCAGCCAAGAGGGTGGGGCGGGATCACCCCTCCACTTT
TRBD1 | TRBJ2-2 | many | TRBV7-9 | CASSQRDSTGELFF | TGTGCCAGCAGCCAGAGGGACAGTACCGGGGAGCTGTTTTTT
TRBD1 | TRBJ1-5 | . | TRBV12-3/TRBV12-4 | CASSFTGDQPQHF | TGTGCCAGCAGTTTTACAGGGGATCAGCCCCAGCATTTT
. | TRBJ1-2 | . | TRBV11-2 | CASSLTRDTLNYGYTF | TGTGCCAGCAGCCTAACCCGGGACACCCTGAACTATGGCTACACCTTC
TRBD2 | TRBJ2-1 | few | TRBV30 | CAWGSGYNEQFF | TGTGCCTGGGGTAGCGGGTACAATGAGCAGTTCTTC
. | TRBJ2-3 | . | TRBV19 | CASSKTATGLGTDTQYF | TGTGCCAGTAGTAAAACCGCCACAGGGTTGGGCACAGATACGCAGTATTTT
. | TRBJ1-2 | . | TRBV12-3/TRBV12-4 | CATSFLLGGYTF | TGTGCCACCAGTTTCTTACTCGGTGGCTACACCTTC
TRBD1 | TRBJ1-2 | . | TRBV5-6 | CASSSTGYSPNYGYTF | TGTGCCAGCAGCTCGACAGGGTACTCCCCTAACTATGGCTACACCTTC
TRBD2 | TRBJ2-1 | . | TRBV2 | CASNPLAGYSYNEQFF | TGTGCCAGCAACCCACTAGCGGGGTATTCCTACAATGAACAGTTCTTC
. | TRBJ1-2 | . | TRBV11-2 | CASSRGHPYGYTF | TGTGCCAGCAGCCGAGGACATCCGTATGGCTACACCTTC
TRBD1 | TRBJ1-3 | . | TRBV15 | CATSRGQLLSGNTIYF | TGTGCCACCAGCAGGGGACAGCTACTCTCTGGAAACACCATATATTTT
TRBD1 | TRBJ2-1 | . | TRBV6-5 | CASSYGDSNNEQFF | TGTGCCAGCAGTTATGGGGACAGTAACAATGAGCAGTTCTTC
. | TRBJ1-5 | . | TRBV28 | CAGGDQPQHF | TGTGCAGGAGGGGATCAGCCCCAGCATTTT
. | TRBJ2-5 | . | TRBV6-2/TRBV6-3 | CASSYVGAETQYF | TGTGCCAGCAGTTACGTGGGGGCAGAGACCCAGTACTTC
. | TRBJ1-6 | . | TRBV12-3/TRBV12-4 | CASSFTGDGTLHF | TGTGCCAGCAGCTTTACAGGTGATGGGACCCTCCACTTT
TRBD2 | TRBJ2-2 | . | TRBV7-2 | CASSLGLAGGGTGELFF | TGTGCCAGCAGCTTAGGACTAGCGGGGGGTGGCACCGGGGAGCTGTTTTTT
. | TRBJ1-1 | . | TRBV9 | CASSVGSGIKEAFF | TGTGCCAGCAGCGTAGGGTCAGGGATAAAAGAAGCTTTCTTT
TRBD1 | TRBJ2-1 | . | TRBV6-5 | CASSYRLGQGAGEQFF | TGTGCCAGCAGTTATCGGTTAGGACAGGGGGCTGGCGAGCAGTTCTTC
TRBD1 | TRBJ2-3 | . | TRBV9 | CASSVGGTGGTDTQYF | TGTGCCAGCAGCGTAGGGGGGACAGGGGGCACAGATACGCAGTATTTT
TRBD1 | TRBJ1-5 | . | TRBV6-5 | CASRQGNQPQHF | TGTGCCAGCAGACAGGGGAATCAGCCCCAGCATTTT